Listed here are 31 T cell receptor beta chains from one sample, sequenced in a study of cytomegalovirus exposure and HLA in healthy donors. Primers for the PCR totalled 60 Vbeta and 13 Jbeta. Generated by immunoSEQ multiplex PCR, the TCRdb table keeps only in-frame clones and is missing some. The sample carries around 130,000 clones, approximately 85% recorded once. Material: PBMCs. These receptors were obtained from a boy aged 5-17 years in good health and CMV-seronegative.

This chain links TRBV7-2 with TRBJ2-5; D ambiguous. V gave up 2 bases and J gave up 5 bases, with 9 bases separating them. This CDR3 region has 13 residues. The germline gives CDR1 SGHTA, CDR2 FQGNSA. CDR3 sequence reads: CASSLPYPETQYF. CDR3 DNA sequence: TGTGCCAGCAGCTTACCCTACCCGGAGACCCAGTACTTC. The full variable domain, its missing parts supplied by reference TRBV7-2 and TRBJ2-5, is GAGVSQSPSNKVTEKGKDVELRCDPISGHTALYWYRQSLGQGLEFLIYFQGNSAPDKSGLPSDRFSAERTGGSVSTLTIQRTQQEDSAVYLCASSLPYPETQYFGPGTRLLVL.

The chain joins TRBV27 to TRBJ1-1, with 10 bases lining up with TRBD1. CDR3 length: 13 amino acids. V was clipped by 2 bases and J by 11 bases; unmatched bases: 5. CDR1 and CDR2 (germline): MNHEY, SMNVEV (reference sequence). In nucleotides, the CDR3 is TGTGCCAGCAGTTTAAGACAGGGGGCGACGGCTTTCTTT. Translation: CASSLRQGATAFF.

The chain has TRBV30 and TRBJ2-2; 13 nucleotides agree with TRBD2. Germline trimming cut 2 bases from V and 7 bases from J; bases unmatched to any gene: 10. The CDR3 runs to 17 residues. CDR1 is GTSNPN, CDR2 SVGIG, per germline (reference sequence). The CDR3 reads CAWSRSRTSGSVGELFF. CDR3 sequence (DNA): TGTGCCTGGAGTCGATCCCGGACTAGCGGGAGTGTCGGGGAGCTGTTTTTT.

The gene calls are TRBV5-5 and TRBJ2-5, with 8 bases identical to TRBD1. Per germline, CDR1 SGHKS and CDR2 YYEKEE (reference sequence). This CDR3 has 14 amino acids. Trimming at V came to 4 bases and at J to 2 bases, leaving 4 bases not matched to a gene. CDR3 sequence reads: CASSPTGGQETQYF. In DNA form, the CDR3 reads TGTGCCAGCAGCCCCACAGGGGGGCAAGAGACCCAGTACTTC.

This chain links TRBV6-1 with TRBJ2-7; tentatively, D is TRBD1 (5 bases). The germline V and J ends were trimmed by 4 bases and 7 bases, with 11 bases remaining between them. CDR3 length: 12 amino acids. From germline, CDR1 is MNHNS and CDR2 SASEGT. The DNA of the CDR3 is TGTGCCAGCAGTGCAGGGTTGATGGAGCAGTACTTC. It encodes CASSAGLMEQYF.

The chain has TRBV5-4 and TRBJ2-5; the match to TRBD2 covers 12 bases. V lost 1 base to trimming and J lost 2 bases; unmatched junction nucleotides: 6. The CDR3 length is 17 residues. Germline V CDR1 and CDR2: SGHNT, YYREEE (reference sequence). The CDR3 region is CASSLSRTSGDQETQYF. The CDR3, as DNA: TGTGCCAGCAGCTTGTCGCGGACTAGCGGGGATCAAGAGACCCAGTACTTC.

This rearrangement joins TRBV5-1 to TRBJ1-1; possible D gene TRBD1, 5 bases. CDR1 is SGHRS and CDR2 is YFSETQ in the germline V gene. The V gene lost 0 bases and the J gene lost 1 base, with 7 bases spanning the gap. The CDR3 is 14 residues long. The CDR3 DNA reads TGCGCCAGCAGCTTGGGGGGCACGAACACTGAAGCTTTCTTT. Its protein product is CASSLGGTNTEAFF.

CDR3 amino acids: CASSFFHRDRVRYEQYF. The CDR3 DNA reads TGTGCCAGCAGCTTTTTCCATCGCGACAGGGTACGGTACGAGCAGTACTTC. The rearrangement joins TRBV5-5 to TRBJ2-7, with TRBD1 matching 7 bases. J lost 4 bases, V lost 2 bases, and 15 bases had no gene match. The length of the CDR3 is 17 residues. Germline loops: CDR1 SGHKS, CDR2 YYEKEE (reference sequence).

This clone has just one count. The chain combines TRBV4-1 with TRBJ2-1; no clear D gene. The germline V and J ends were trimmed by 1 base and 3 bases, with 7 bases remaining between them. CDR3 length: 14 amino acids. Germline V gives CDR1 MGHRA, CDR2 YSYEKL. CDR3 coding DNA: TGCGCCAGCAGCCAAGGAGAATTCTACAATGAGCAGTTCTTC. This sequence encodes CASSQGEFYNEQFF.

The chain recombines TRBV21-1 with TRBJ1-5; the D call TRBD1 from the table was never checked on the DNA. TRBV21-1 is given as a pseudogene. The CDR3 runs to 17 residues. The CDR3 is CASSKVGADRYHQPQHF. The CDR3 DNA reads TGTGCCAGCAGCAAAGTAGGTGCTGACAGGTACCATCAGCCCCAGCATTTT.

This clone was recorded once. The rearrangement links TRBV5-5 to TRBJ2-7, with 8 nucleotides matching TRBD1. The V segment lost 2 bases and the J segment 2 bases; nucleotides outside the gene matches: 9. Germline V gene sequence: CDR1 SGHKS, CDR2 YYEKEE (reference sequence). This CDR3 has 16 amino acids. This CDR3 reads CASSFNRDRSPYEQYF. The CDR3, as DNA: TGTGCCAGCAGCTTTAACCGGGACAGGTCACCCTACGAGCAGTACTTC.

The chain couples TRBV7-3 to TRBJ1-1; TRBD1 might be the D (5 bases). Per the germline V gene, CDR1 is SGHTA and CDR2 is FQGTGA. V was pared by 0 bases and J by 8 bases, with 10 bases between. The CDR3 contains 13 residues. CDR3 sequence: CASSLTAQGEAFF. For the CDR3, the DNA is TGTGCCAGCAGCTTAACCGCTCAGGGCGAAGCTTTCTTT.

The V call is TRBV9, the J call TRBJ2-3; D is possibly TRBD2 (6 bases). This CDR3 region has 15 residues. V lost 0 bases to trimming and J lost 4 bases, with 12 bases between them. Germline V CDR1 and CDR2: SGDLS, YYNGEE. CDR3 in DNA: TGTGCCAGCAGCGTAGTTGGTAGCGGTGCAGATACGCAGTATTTT. Its protein product is CASSVVGSGADTQYF.

The chain uses TRBV4-3 and TRBJ2-2; 9 bases line up with TRBD1. The CDR3 sequence is 15 residues long. The germline gives CDR1 LGHNA, CDR2 YSLEER. Unmatched junction bases numbered 3, after V lost 3 bases and J lost 4 bases. Here the CDR3 DNA reads TGCGCCAGCAGCCAGAGGACAGGGGTCACCGGGGAGCTGTTTTTT. The encoded protein is CASSQRTGVTGELFF.

This sequence joins TRBV6-5 and TRBJ2-2; TRBD2 might be the D (5 bases). Trimming removed 6 bases at V and 5 bases at J, with 10 bases between. The germline V gene has CDR1 MNHEY and CDR2 SVGAGI. The CDR3 is 13 amino acids. CDR3 sequence (DNA): TGTGCCAGCAGCACCTCGGGAACCGGGGAGCTGTTTTTT. This encodes CASSTSGTGELFF.

CDR3 coding DNA: TGTGCCAGCAGCTTAGTTCGGAGGGGACGCACCGGGGAGCTGTTTTTT. This codes for CASSLVRRGRTGELFF. The chain recombines TRBV7-8 with TRBJ2-2; D perhaps matches TRBD2 (6 bases). This CDR3 is built from 16 residues. Germline loops: CDR1 SGHVS, CDR2 FQNEAQ. The V end was cut by 1 base, the J end by 4 bases, with 13 bases between.

The CDR3 nucleotides are TGTGCCAGCAGCAATGTGAGCTATGGCTACACCTTC. The encoded protein is CASSNVSYGYTF. The rearrangement uses TRBV21-1 and TRBJ1-2. TRBV21-1 is a pseudogene segment. The CDR3 contains 12 residues.

V usage is TRBV7-9 and J usage is TRBJ1-5, with 8 bases aligning to TRBD1. The CDR3 has 14 residues. Germline assignment: CDR1 SEHNR and CDR2 FQNEAQ (reference sequence). After removal of 4 bases from V and 4 bases from J, the junction contained 3 bases not matched to a gene. The CDR3 sequence is CASSSQGGNQPQHF. In DNA, the CDR3 is TGTGCCAGCAGCTCACAGGGGGGAAATCAGCCCCAGCATTTT.

The chain links TRBV5-6 to TRBJ2-2; a weak D match, TRBD1 (7 bases). Germline V gene lookup returns CDR1 SGHDT and CDR2 YYEEEE. This CDR3 has 14 residues. V was shortened by 2 bases and J by 5 bases, with 10 bases between the two germline ends. The CDR3 DNA reads as TGTGCCAGCAGCTTACCAGGGGGGACCGGGGAGCTGTTTTTT. It codes for CASSLPGGTGELFF.

The chain couples TRBV5-4 to TRBJ2-5; D is ambiguous. Looked up from germline, CDR1 is SGHNT and CDR2 is YYREEE (reference sequence). V was pared by 4 bases and J by 0 bases, with 10 bases between. The CDR3 is 14 amino acids. CDR3 DNA sequence: TGTGCCAGCAGCAAAGAGCGACACCAAGAGACCCAGTACTTC. Residues: CASSKERHQETQYF.

The rearrangement uses TRBV25-1 and TRBJ1-2, with 7 bases fitting TRBD1. CDR3 length equals 18 residues. The J segment lost 4 bases and the V segment lost 2 bases, leaving 16 bases of the junction unmatched. Germline-derived CDR1 and CDR2 are MGHDK and SYGVNS. The CDR3 sequence: CASSEQDRPSLEGYGYTF. The CDR3 DNA reads TGTGCCAGCAGTGAACAGGACAGGCCCTCCCTGGAAGGCTATGGCTACACCTTC.

This clone was detected only a few times. The V and J genes are TRBV4-1 and TRBJ1-4; D remains ambiguous. The CDR3 contains 12 residues. V lost 2 bases, J lost 8 bases, and 6 bases lay in between. CDR1 is MGHRA, CDR2 YSYEKL, per germline. DNA of the CDR3: TGCGCCAGCAGCCAATCCATGGAAAAACTGTTTTTT. Its translation: CASSQSMEKLFF.

V usage is TRBV10-3 and J usage is TRBJ1-1, with D possibly matching TRBD1 (6 bases). Germline V gene sequence: CDR1 ENHRY, CDR2 SYGVKD. The CDR3 totals 14 residues. V lost 6 bases and J lost 1, with 12 bases in between. This CDR3 is CAIRGAGGNTEAFF. Written as DNA, the CDR3 is TGTGCCATCAGGGGGGCGGGAGGGAACACTGAAGCTTTCTTT.

V is TRBV20-1 and J is TRBJ2-3; D not resolved. This CDR3 contains 11 residues. Per germline, CDR1 DFQATT and CDR2 SNEGSKA (reference sequence). Here the CDR3 DNA reads TGCGGTTCCAGATTCGCAGATACGCAGTATTTT. Translating it yields CGSRFADTQYF.

The chain combines TRBV11-2 with TRBJ2-6; TRBD1 aligns across 11 bases. Losses at the gene ends were 5 bases for V and 2 bases for J; bases not matched to a gene: 5. The V gene's germline CDR1 is SGHAT and CDR2 FQNNGV. The CDR3 consists of 17 residues. In nucleotides, the CDR3 is TGTGCCAGCAGCCGCCGGACAGGGGGCGCTGGGGCCAACGTCCTGACTTTC. Amino acids: CASSRRTGGAGANVLTF.

Details on this clone: Within the sample, other DNA sequences also encode this same CDR3. The chain recombines TRBV30 with TRBJ1-5; D uncertain. The germline V and J ends were trimmed by 0 bases and 4 bases, with 7 bases remaining between them. The germline V gene has CDR1 GTSNPN and CDR2 SVGIG (reference sequence). The CDR3 has 13 residues. CDR3 DNA sequence: TGTGCCTGGAGTGTACTAAGGAATCAGCCCCAGCATTTT. The encoded protein is CAWSVLRNQPQHF.

This chain links TRBV18 with TRBJ1-5, with 7 bases fitting TRBD1. This CDR3 comprises 15 residues. Unmatched junction bases numbered 11, after V lost 6 bases and J lost 6 bases. Germline V gene sequence: CDR1 KGHSH, CDR2 LQKENI. The CDR3 region is CASSQRTGWSQPQHF. In DNA, the CDR3 is TGTGCCAGCTCGCAGCGGACAGGCTGGAGTCAGCCCCAGCATTTT.

The rearrangement links TRBV12-5 to TRBJ2-1; tentatively, D is TRBD2 (5 bases). Germline V lookup: CDR1 LGHNT, CDR2 FRNRAP. The CDR3 spans 12 residues. Between the trimmed V and J ends, which lost 1 base and 7 bases, there was a span of 5 bases. The CDR3 DNA is TGTGCTAGTGGTTTGGAGCGGAATGAGCAGTTCTTC. Translating it yields CASGLERNEQFF.

V gene TRBV5-1 combines with J gene TRBJ2-3; 11 nucleotides align to TRBD2. The CDR3 contains 17 residues. Germline CDR1 and CDR2: SGHRS and YFSETQ. After removal of 3 bases from V and 2 bases from J, the junction contained 8 bases not matched to a gene. Here the CDR3 reads CASSYRLAGILTDTQYF. The DNA of the CDR3 is TGCGCCAGCAGCTATCGACTAGCGGGGATCCTCACAGATACGCAGTATTTT.

The rearrangement uses TRBV7-2 and TRBJ2-2, with a weak D call TRBD2 (6 bases). V was clipped by 8 bases and J by 5 bases, with 18 bases between them. CDR1 is SGHTA, CDR2 FQGNSA, per germline. The length of the CDR3 is 15 residues. The DNA of the CDR3 is TGTGCCAGCGTCACGGCGCGGGGCGGTACCGGGGAGCTGTTTTTT. This encodes CASVTARGGTGELFF.

This chain uses TRBV5-1 with TRBJ2-3; 8 bases are shared with TRBD1. CDR1 SGHRS and CDR2 YFSETQ come from the germline V gene. This CDR3 region has 16 residues. J was trimmed by 3 bases and V by 5 bases; bases with no gene match: 11. The CDR3 DNA follows: TGCGCCAGCAGGATTGGGGCCGGGACAGGAACAGATACGCAGTATTTT. This codes for CASRIGAGTGTDTQYF.